Each of the 23 T cell receptor beta chains below was sequenced from the same sample in a study of blood T cells in healthy people across ages. Through a sample-barcoded 5' primer and a J-beta primer mix, a second PCR was run for roughly 6 to 11 cycles. MiXCR, applied by TCRdb to the 5' RACE reads, yields one record per CDR3 protein. The sample holds over 1.5 million distinct CDR3 sequences, about 50% seen once. The specimen sequenced was blood. The receptors stem from a woman in her forties in good health.

The genes are TRBV28 and TRBJ2-4; D might be TRBD1 or TRBD2, each matching 7 bases. This CDR3 is built from 15 residues. Germline lookup yields CDR1 MDHEN and CDR2 SYDVKM. The V end lost 3 bases, the J end lost 4 bases, and 13 bases lay between the germline ends. The CDR3 reads CASSLGGDSKNIQYF. The CDR3 DNA follows: TGTGCCAGCAGTTTGGGGGGGGACAGTAAAAACATTCAGTACTTC. Supplemented by reference TRBV28 and TRBJ2-4, the full variable domain reads DVKVTQSSRYLVKRTGEKVFLECVQDMDHENMFWYRQDPGLGLRLIYFSYDVKMKEKGDIPEGYSVSREKKERFSLILESASTNQTSMYLCASSLGGDSKNIQYFGAGTRLSVL.

This clonotype was counted ten times or more. The rearrangement links TRBV4-3 to TRBJ2-5; D is unresolved. Trimming shortened V by 1 base and J by 1 base, and 13 bases separated the two germline ends. Germline V lookup: CDR1 LGHNA, CDR2 YSLEER. There are 16 residues in the CDR3. CDR3 sequence (DNA): TGCGCCAGCAGCCAAGGTTTAGTGCCACTCCAAGAGACCCAGTACTTC. Translation gives CASSQGLVPLQETQYF.

The chain uses TRBV9 and TRBJ2-1; 10 bases fit TRBD2. The J call may be wrong; the DNA end is better matched by TRBJ2-7. Looked up from germline, CDR1 is SGDLS and CDR2 is YYNGEE. There are 16 residues in the CDR3. The CDR3 reads CASSAPSGSSYNEQYF. As DNA, the CDR3 is TGTGCCAGCAGCGCCCCTAGCGGGAGCTCCTACAATGAGCAGTACTTC.

This clonotype has at least ten counts. The chain joins TRBV7-2 to TRBJ1-2; 9 nucleotides agree with TRBD1. Trimming at V came to 6 bases and at J to 4 bases, leaving 3 bases not matched to a gene. The CDR3 extends over 13 amino acids. Per germline, CDR1 SGHTA and CDR2 FQGNSA. For the CDR3, the DNA is TGTGCCAGCAGTTCGGACAGGGGCTATGGCTACACCTTC. Its translation is CASSSDRGYGYTF.

The gene calls are TRBV5-1 and TRBJ1-2; TRBD1 aligns across 7 bases. Trimming cost V 3 bases and J 6 bases; bases outside gene matches: 8. The V gene's germline CDR1 is SGHRS and CDR2 YFSETQ. The CDR3 loop spans 14 amino acids. This chain's CDR3 is CASSSGTVLHGYTF. The CDR3 DNA reads as TGCGCCAGCAGCTCTGGGACAGTGTTACATGGCTACACCTTC.

This chain uses TRBV9 with TRBJ2-3; 9 bases align to TRBD2. Unmatched junction bases numbered 3, after V lost 0 bases and J lost 1 base. This CDR3 comprises 16 residues. Per germline, CDR1 SGDLS and CDR2 YYNGEE. The CDR3 is CASSVGLAGRTDTQYF. The CDR3 nucleotides are TGTGCCAGCAGCGTAGGGCTAGCGGGGCGCACAGATACGCAGTATTTT.

This chain joins TRBV7-6 and TRBJ2-3; unclear D gene. This CDR3 has 13 amino acids. Germline CDR1 SGHVS, CDR2 FNYEAQ. The V end lost 4 bases, the J end lost 8 bases, and 13 bases lay between the germline ends. The CDR3 DNA reads TGTGCCAGCAGCTCTCAGAGGCTTGGTACGCAGTATTTT. Translation gives CASSSQRLGTQYF.

The V call is TRBV25-1, the J call TRBJ2-2, with a tentative D call TRBD1 (6 bases). This CDR3 is 14 amino acids long. V gave up 5 bases and J gave up 1 base, with 8 bases separating them. Germline V CDR1 and CDR2: MGHDK, SYGVNS. The CDR3 protein is CASSTGMNTGELFF. Written as DNA, the CDR3 is TGTGCCAGCAGTACAGGGATGAACACCGGGGAGCTGTTTTTT.

This clonotype was recorded at least ten times. The rearrangement uses TRBV15 and TRBJ2-3, with D hard to call. V lost 1 base, J lost 5 bases, and 7 bases lay in between. Germline CDR1 reads LNHNV; CDR2 reads YYDKDF (reference sequence). This CDR3 region has 13 residues. In DNA form, the CDR3 reads TGTGCCACCAGCAGAGGCCCCGAAGATACGCAGTATTTT. This codes for CATSRGPEDTQYF. Combining the CDR3 with reference TRBV15 and TRBJ2-3 gives the whole variable domain DAMVIQNPRYQVTQFGKPVTLSCSQTLNHNVMYWYQQKSSQAPKLLFHYYDKDFNNEADTPDNFQSRRPNTSFCFLDIRSPGLGDTAMYLCATSRGPEDTQYFGPGTRLTVL.

The chain uses TRBV15 and TRBJ1-2, with a tentative D call TRBD1 (5 bases). Germline CDR1 reads LNHNV; CDR2 reads YYDKDF (reference sequence). This CDR3 region has 17 residues. The ends were cut back, 0 bases at V and 4 bases at J, with 18 bases in the middle. The CDR3 DNA reads TGTGCCACCAGCAGAGATTGGCAGGGACTAGGGTCCTATGGCTACACCTTC. Translated: CATSRDWQGLGSYGYTF.

A few counts support this clonotype. The V and J genes are TRBV29-1 and TRBJ2-7; D is perhaps TRBD1 or TRBD2 (5 bases each). The germline V gene has CDR1 SQVTM and CDR2 ANQGSEA. V lost 2 bases and J lost 6, with 20 bases in between. This CDR3 region has 15 residues. The CDR3 nucleotides read TGCAGCGTTGAACCGGATGCGGACCCTGGGGGCGAGCAGTACTTC. This codes for CSVEPDADPGGEQYF.

This clonotype was detected a few times. This chain joins TRBV24-1 and TRBJ2-5; 10 bases match TRBD1. This CDR3 is built from 14 residues. With V trimmed by 7 bases and J by 2 bases, 3 bases remained unmatched. CDR1 is KGHDR and CDR2 is SFDVKD in the germline V gene. CDR3 in amino acids: CATRGQGKQETQYF. The DNA for the CDR3 is TGTGCCACCAGGGGACAGGGGAAGCAAGAGACCCAGTACTTC.

This clonotype was counted at least ten times. The chain combines TRBV5-6 with TRBJ2-7; D might be TRBD1 (5 bases). The CDR3 length is 14 residues. The germline V gene has CDR1 SGHDT and CDR2 YYEEEE. V lost 0 bases and J lost 4, with 11 bases in between. The CDR3, as DNA: TGTGCCAGCAGCTTGGCGGAACAGGAATACGAGCAGTACTTC. Translating it yields CASSLAEQEYEQYF.

This clonotype was detected only a few times. V gene TRBV20-1 combines with J gene TRBJ2-1; D possibly corresponds to TRBD2 (6 bases). This CDR3 has 13 residues. With 5 bases removed from V and 11 bases from J, the gap between germline ends came to 19 bases. Per the germline V gene, CDR1 is DFQATT and CDR2 is SNEGSKA (reference sequence). CDR3 in DNA: TGCAGTGCTCCTCAAGGGTTAGCGGCGAAGCAGTTCTTC. Amino acids: CSAPQGLAAKQFF.

This clonotype was counted a few times. This chain uses TRBV7-9 with TRBJ2-5; tentative D call: TRBD2 (5 bases). Trimming took 0 bases from V and 11 from J, leaving 16 bases between them. The CDR3 runs to 14 residues. The germline V gene has CDR1 SEHNR and CDR2 FQNEAQ (reference sequence). DNA of the CDR3: TGTGCCAGCAGCTTAGCGGAGGTTCCGATAGAGCAGTACTTC. Protein product: CASSLAEVPIEQYF.

The rearrangement joins TRBV20-1 to TRBJ2-7; 8 positions agree with TRBD2. This CDR3 comprises 14 residues. Losses at the gene ends were 2 bases for V and 1 base for J; bases not matched to a gene: 4. Germline-derived CDR1 and CDR2 are DFQATT and SNEGSKA (reference sequence). The CDR3 nucleotides read TGCAGTGCTAGAAGGGTAGCGGGGTCCTACGAGCAGTACTTC. Protein product: CSARRVAGSYEQYF.

The chain joins TRBV7-2 to TRBJ1-2; a possible D gene is TRBD1 (6 bases). Trimming shortened V by 5 bases and J by 6 bases, and 13 bases separated the two germline ends. The CDR3 has 13 amino acids. Germline V gives CDR1 SGHTA, CDR2 FQGNSA. The CDR3 sequence: CASSPGAGDGYTF. CDR3 nucleotides: TGTGCCAGCAGCCCAGGGGCAGGGGATGGCTACACCTTC.

The chain couples TRBV20-1 to TRBJ2-7; D remains unclear. This CDR3 has 14 residues. Germline lookup yields CDR1 DFQATT and CDR2 SNEGSKA (reference sequence). Between the trimmed V and J ends, which lost 1 base and 3 bases, there was a span of 13 bases. The CDR3 region has the DNA TGCAGTGCTAGAGCCTCCGGGTCTTACTACGAGCAGTACTTC. Its protein is CSARASGSYYEQYF.

The chain uses TRBV13 and TRBJ2-7, with TRBD1 matching 8 bases. This CDR3 region has 14 residues. Per germline, CDR1 PRHDT and CDR2 FYEKMQ (reference sequence). Losses at the gene ends were 5 bases for V and 2 bases for J; bases not matched to a gene: 5. The CDR3 DNA follows: TGTGCCAGCAGCCCCCTGACAGGGGCCTACGAGCAGTACTTC. Amino acid sequence: CASSPLTGAYEQYF.

This clonotype has a handful of counts. The rearrangement uses TRBV4-1 and TRBJ2-5, with D perhaps matching TRBD2 (5 bases). The CDR3 is 13 residues long. Trimming left V 1 base short and J 4 bases short, with 7 bases between. Per the germline V gene, CDR1 is MGHRA and CDR2 is YSYEKL. The CDR3 nucleotides read TGCGCCAGCAGCCAAGGAGGGTTAGAGACCCAGTACTTC. Translation: CASSQGGLETQYF.

With regard to this clonotype: One end of the junction fails to match germline, which may point to a read error. The chain recombines TRBV4-2 with TRBJ1-5; the D is unclear. The CDR3 is made up of 15 amino acids. The V gene's germline CDR1 is LGHNA and CDR2 YNFKEQ. The CDR3 region has the DNA TGCGCCAGCAGCCAAGAGGGCAGTAGCAATCAGCCCCAGCATTTT. This translates into CASSQEGSSNQPQHF.

This clonotype showed up just a few times. The CDR3 here is CASSLAVYPSYNEQFF. The CDR3 nucleotides are TGTGCCAGCAGCTTAGCGGTCTACCCCTCCTACAATGAGCAGTTCTTC. This chain uses TRBV7-8 with TRBJ2-1; D call uncertain. Looked up from germline, CDR1 is SGHVS and CDR2 is FQNEAQ. With 0 bases removed from V and 0 bases from J, the gap between germline ends came to 9 bases. The CDR3 sequence is 16 residues long. Full variable domain (remainder filled in from reference TRBV7-8 and TRBJ2-1): GAGVSQSPRYKVAKRGQDVALRCDPISGHVSLFWYQQALGQGPEFLTYFQNEAQLDKSGLPSDRFFAERPEGSVSTLKIQRTQQEDSAVYLCASSLAVYPSYNEQFFGPGTRLTVL.

This chain uses TRBV12-3 or TRBV12-4 with TRBJ2-6; D unresolved. The CDR3 length is 15 residues. With 8 bases removed from V and 0 bases from J, the gap between germline ends came to 11 bases. The CDR3 spells CASRDPFSGANVLTF. CDR3 in DNA: TGTGCCAGCCGTGACCCGTTCTCTGGGGCCAACGTCCTGACTTTC.